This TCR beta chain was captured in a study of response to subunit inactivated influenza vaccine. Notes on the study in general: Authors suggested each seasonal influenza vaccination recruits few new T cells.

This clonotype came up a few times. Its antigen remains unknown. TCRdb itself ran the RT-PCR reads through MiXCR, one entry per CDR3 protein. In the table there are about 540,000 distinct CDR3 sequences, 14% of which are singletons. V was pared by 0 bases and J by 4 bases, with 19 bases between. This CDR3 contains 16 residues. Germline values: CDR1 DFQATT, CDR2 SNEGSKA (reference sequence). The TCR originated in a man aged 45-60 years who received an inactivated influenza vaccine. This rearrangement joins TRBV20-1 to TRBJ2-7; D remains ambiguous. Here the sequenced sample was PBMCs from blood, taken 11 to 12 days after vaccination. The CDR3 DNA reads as TGCAGTGCTAGAGATCCCCAAACGCCATTAGCATACGAGCAGTACTTC. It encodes CSARDPQTPLAYEQYF.